A selection of T cell receptor beta chains follows, all from one sample in a study of cytomegalovirus exposure and HLA in healthy donors. Clones were sequenced by immunoSEQ multiplex PCR, and TCRdb holds only the in-frame ones, with some missing. Among 120,000 or so clones, roughly 75% were seen once, and the ten largest hold 0.95% to 1.5%. The sample taken for sequencing was PBMCs. The source of these receptors is a female donor in good health and CMV-seronegative. The CDR3 runs from the conserved cysteine through the conserved F or W. The D gene is left open where the match is weak. Only some rows state a clone size, as once, few, many or a class for expanded clones.

abundance: few; d_gene: .; v_gene: TRBV7-8; j_gene: TRBJ1-6; CDR3nt: TGTGCCAGCAGCTTCAGGGCCCGGACGCTTAATTCACCCCTCCACTTT; CDR3aa: CASSFRARTLNSPLHF
abundance: .; d_gene: TRBD2; v_gene: TRBV9; j_gene: TRBJ2-1; CDR3nt: TGTGCCAGCACCCAGGGGGTAGCGGGAGTTCGTGAGCAGTTCTTC; CDR3aa: CASTQGVAGVREQFF
abundance: .; d_gene: .; v_gene: TRBV5-1; j_gene: TRBJ2-5; CDR3nt: TGCGCCAGCAGCTTCGGGAGCCAGGGGGAAGGGGCCCAGTACTTC; CDR3aa: CASSFGSQGEGAQYF
abundance: few; d_gene: TRBD1; v_gene: TRBV19; j_gene: TRBJ1-1; CDR3nt: TGTGCCAGTAGCCGCCGACAGGGGAACACTGAAGCTTTCTTT; CDR3aa: CASSRRQGNTEAFF
abundance: .; d_gene: .; v_gene: TRBV5-4; j_gene: TRBJ1-6; CDR3nt: TGTGCCAGCAGCTTCTGGGGAGTAAATTCACCCCTCCACTTT; CDR3aa: CASSFWGVNSPLHF
abundance: .; d_gene: TRBD1; v_gene: TRBV6-5; j_gene: TRBJ2-7; CDR3nt: TGTGCCAGCAGGAAAACAGGGGCGAGCGAGCAGTACTTC; CDR3aa: CASRKTGASEQYF
abundance: .; d_gene: .; v_gene: TRBV7-8; j_gene: TRBJ1-3; CDR3nt: TGTGCCAGCAGCTTCGGAAGGGGATCTGGAAACACCATATATTTT; CDR3aa: CASSFGRGSGNTIYF
abundance: once; d_gene: .; v_gene: TRBV6-1; j_gene: TRBJ2-3; CDR3nt: TGTGCCAGCAGTGGCCGGGGAGGTGCGGGCCTACTCACAGATACGCAGTATTTT; CDR3aa: CASSGRGGAGLLTDTQYF
abundance: .; d_gene: .; v_gene: TRBV7-3; j_gene: TRBJ2-3; CDR3nt: TGTGCCAGCAGCTTAACGAGCGGCGGCGGCGGTTTTACAGATACGCAGTATTTT; CDR3aa: CASSLTSGGGGFTDTQYF
abundance: .; d_gene: TRBD2; v_gene: TRBV6-5; j_gene: TRBJ2-7; CDR3nt: TGTGCCAGCAGTAAGGGACTAGCGGGTGACGAGCAGTACTTC; CDR3aa: CASSKGLAGDEQYF
abundance: once; d_gene: .; v_gene: TRBV7-9; j_gene: TRBJ2-2; CDR3nt: TGTGCCAGCAGCTTAGAGGGAGTCTCGGACGGGGAGCTGTTTTTT; CDR3aa: CASSLEGVSDGELFF
abundance: once; d_gene: TRBD1; v_gene: TRBV27; j_gene: TRBJ1-1; CDR3nt: TGTGCCAGCAGTTTAACAGGGGTGAACACTGAAGCTTTCTTT; CDR3aa: CASSLTGVNTEAFF
abundance: .; d_gene: .; v_gene: TRBV6-1; j_gene: TRBJ1-5; CDR3nt: TGTGCCAGCAGTGAAGGGGGGGGGCCTTATCAGCCCCAGCATTTT; CDR3aa: CASSEGGGPYQPQHF
abundance: .; d_gene: .; v_gene: TRBV21-1; j_gene: TRBJ2-1; CDR3nt: TGTGCCAGCAGCAAGTCGGGACTATACAATGAGCAGTTCTTC; CDR3aa: CASSKSGLYNEQFF
abundance: once; d_gene: .; v_gene: TRBV5-1; j_gene: TRBJ2-5; CDR3nt: TGCGCCAGCAGCTTTGAGGGAATGGAGACCCAGTACTTC; CDR3aa: CASSFEGMETQYF
abundance: .; d_gene: TRBD2; v_gene: TRBV6-5; j_gene: TRBJ2-3; CDR3nt: TGTGCCACCGACCGGGTAGCGGGGAATACAGATACGCAGTATTTT; CDR3aa: CATDRVAGNTDTQYF
abundance: .; d_gene: .; v_gene: TRBV11-3; j_gene: TRBJ1-1; CDR3nt: TGTGCCAGCAGCTTGTCGGGGGGCACTGAAGCTTTCTTT; CDR3aa: CASSLSGGTEAFF
abundance: few; d_gene: TRBD2; v_gene: TRBV2; j_gene: TRBJ2-5; CDR3nt: TGTGCCAGCAGCTTACTAGCGGGGGAAGAGACCCAGTACTTC; CDR3aa: CASSLLAGEETQYF
abundance: .; d_gene: .; v_gene: TRBV6-5; j_gene: TRBJ2-4; CDR3nt: TGTGCCGGCCGGATCCCCGTGCTAGCCAAAAACAGTCAGTACTTC; CDR3aa: CAGRIPVLAKNSQYF
abundance: .; d_gene: .; v_gene: TRBV6-5; j_gene: TRBJ2-3; CDR3nt: TGTGCCAGCAGTCGATCAGCGCACTATACGCAGTATTTT; CDR3aa: CASSRSAHYTQYF
abundance: .; d_gene: .; v_gene: TRBV19; j_gene: TRBJ2-7; CDR3nt: TGTGCCAGTAGTTGGTTAGGGGCCGGCGAGCAGTACTTC; CDR3aa: CASSWLGAGEQYF
abundance: .; d_gene: TRBD1; v_gene: TRBV4-2; j_gene: TRBJ2-3; CDR3nt: TGTGCCAGCAGCCTCTCTCACAGGGGAGATACGCAGTATTTT; CDR3aa: CASSLSHRGDTQYF
abundance: .; d_gene: .; v_gene: TRBV11-2; j_gene: TRBJ1-1; CDR3nt: TGTGCCAGCAGCTTAGATATGAACACTGAAGCTTTCTTT; CDR3aa: CASSLDMNTEAFF
abundance: .; d_gene: .; v_gene: TRBV7-3; j_gene: TRBJ1-3; CDR3nt: TGTGCCAGCAGCCCAGGGCGAGGACACCTCTCTGGAAACACCATATATTTT; CDR3aa: CASSPGRGHLSGNTIYF
abundance: .; d_gene: .; v_gene: TRBV19; j_gene: TRBJ1-1; CDR3nt: TGTGCCAGTACTTCCCTCTTTGGGCAAACTGAAGCTTTCTTT; CDR3aa: CASTSLFGQTEAFF
abundance: .; d_gene: .; v_gene: TRBV7-9; j_gene: TRBJ2-3; CDR3nt: TGTTCCAGCCAGCGGAGCACAGATACGCAGTATTTT; CDR3aa: CSSQRSTDTQYF
abundance: once; d_gene: .; v_gene: TRBV9; j_gene: TRBJ2-7; CDR3nt: TGTGCCAGCAGCGCAGGCCACTTATCCTACGAGCAGTACTTC; CDR3aa: CASSAGHLSYEQYF
abundance: .; d_gene: TRBD1; v_gene: TRBV5-1; j_gene: TRBJ1-3; CDR3nt: TGCGCCAGCAGCCCCGGGACAGGGGGAAACACCATATATTTT; CDR3aa: CASSPGTGGNTIYF
abundance: .; d_gene: TRBD1; v_gene: TRBV2; j_gene: TRBJ1-2; CDR3nt: TGTGCCAGCAGAGAATGGGACAGCAACTATGGCTACACCTTC; CDR3aa: CASREWDSNYGYTF
abundance: .; d_gene: .; v_gene: TRBV7-9; j_gene: TRBJ2-2; CDR3nt: TGTGCCAGCAGCTTACGGACAAACACCGGGGAGCTGTTTTTT; CDR3aa: CASSLRTNTGELFF
abundance: few; d_gene: TRBD1; v_gene: TRBV6-1; j_gene: TRBJ2-5; CDR3nt: TGTGCCAGCAATCACAGGGGAACTTACGTGGAGACCCAGTACTTC; CDR3aa: CASNHRGTYVETQYF
abundance: .; d_gene: .; v_gene: TRBV7-8; j_gene: TRBJ2-3; CDR3nt: TGTGCCAGCAGCTCGAGCCCTAGCACAGATACGCAGTATTTT; CDR3aa: CASSSSPSTDTQYF
abundance: .; d_gene: TRBD2; v_gene: TRBV14; j_gene: TRBJ2-3; CDR3nt: TGTGCCAGCAAGGCTAGCGGGAATTTACCAGATACGCAGTATTTT; CDR3aa: CASKASGNLPDTQYF
abundance: .; d_gene: .; v_gene: TRBV19; j_gene: TRBJ1-1; CDR3nt: TGTGCCAGTAGCCACCCCCAACAGGACACTGAAGCTTTCTTT; CDR3aa: CASSHPQQDTEAFF
abundance: .; d_gene: .; v_gene: TRBV7-2; j_gene: TRBJ2-5; CDR3nt: TGTGCCAGCAGCTTATGGTTAGGAGAAGAGACCCAGTACTTC; CDR3aa: CASSLWLGEETQYF
abundance: once; d_gene: TRBD1; v_gene: TRBV6-1; j_gene: TRBJ1-6; CDR3nt: TGTGCCAGCAGTGGGTGGGGACAGAATAATTCACCCCTCCACTTT; CDR3aa: CASSGWGQNNSPLHF
abundance: .; d_gene: .; v_gene: TRBV15; j_gene: TRBJ1-1; CDR3nt: TGTGCCACCAGCAGAGATTATGACAGCTCCGGCTTT; CDR3aa: CATSRDYDSSGF
abundance: few; d_gene: .; v_gene: TRBV6-5; j_gene: TRBJ1-1; CDR3nt: TGTGCCAGCAGTTACACCAATCAGAGGACTGAAGCTTTCTTT; CDR3aa: CASSYTNQRTEAFF
abundance: .; d_gene: TRBD2; v_gene: TRBV28; j_gene: TRBJ2-1; CDR3nt: TGTGCCAGTTACACCAGCGGGAGGTACTACAATGAGCAGTTCTTC; CDR3aa: CASYTSGRYYNEQFF
abundance: .; d_gene: TRBD1; v_gene: TRBV5-1; j_gene: TRBJ1-1; CDR3nt: TGCGCCAGCAGCCGACAGGGGACGGGGACTGAAGCTTTCTTT; CDR3aa: CASSRQGTGTEAFF
abundance: .; d_gene: .; v_gene: TRBV19; j_gene: TRBJ2-1; CDR3nt: TGTGCCAGTAGTATCCGCCAGGTCTACAATGAGCAGTTCTTC; CDR3aa: CASSIRQVYNEQFF
abundance: .; d_gene: TRBD2; v_gene: TRBV5-1; j_gene: TRBJ2-1; CDR3nt: TGCGCCAGCAGCCTGCCCGGCTCTAGCGGGGGCTCAAACAATGAGCAGTTCTTC; CDR3aa: CASSLPGSSGGSNNEQFF
abundance: .; d_gene: TRBD1; v_gene: TRBV5-1; j_gene: TRBJ2-7; CDR3nt: TGCGCCAGCACCGGGACAGACTCCTACGAGCAGTACTTC; CDR3aa: CASTGTDSYEQYF
abundance: .; d_gene: .; v_gene: TRBV6-5; j_gene: TRBJ1-4; CDR3nt: TGTGCCAGCAGTTACCCGCTTAGCTGGCCGGATGAAAAACTGTTTTTT; CDR3aa: CASSYPLSWPDEKLFF
abundance: once; d_gene: .; v_gene: TRBV5-1; j_gene: TRBJ2-4; CDR3nt: TGCGCCAGCAGCTTGGGGAAAGAAAACAGTCAGTACTTC; CDR3aa: CASSLGKENSQYF
abundance: .; d_gene: TRBD2; v_gene: TRBV5-3; j_gene: TRBJ2-5; CDR3nt: TGTGCCAGAAGCTCGGACATGGGACTACCACAAGAGACCCAGTACTTC; CDR3aa: CARSSDMGLPQETQYF
abundance: .; d_gene: .; v_gene: TRBV11-2; j_gene: TRBJ1-1; CDR3nt: TGTGCCAGCAGCCTCCGGGCGGGGAGAATGAACACTGAAGCTTTCTTT; CDR3aa: CASSLRAGRMNTEAFF
abundance: .; d_gene: .; v_gene: TRBV30; j_gene: TRBJ1-6; CDR3nt: TGTGCCTGGAGTGTTCAGGGTCTGCGCCTCCACTTT; CDR3aa: CAWSVQGLRLHF
abundance: .; d_gene: .; v_gene: TRBV15; j_gene: TRBJ1-5; CDR3nt: TGTGCCACCAGCAGAGAGCCTGCCAGGCAGCCCCAGCATTTT; CDR3aa: CATSREPARQPQHF
abundance: few; d_gene: TRBD2; v_gene: TRBV18; j_gene: TRBJ2-1; CDR3nt: TGTGCCAGCTCACCCCCGGGACTAGCCGGGAATGAGCAGTTCTTC; CDR3aa: CASSPPGLAGNEQFF
abundance: .; d_gene: TRBD2; v_gene: TRBV28; j_gene: TRBJ2-1; CDR3nt: TGTGCCAGCAGTTCCCCCAGGAGCGGGAGGGCCGGGGAGCAGTTCTTC; CDR3aa: CASSSPRSGRAGEQFF
abundance: .; d_gene: TRBD1; v_gene: TRBV28; j_gene: TRBJ2-5; CDR3nt: TGTGCCAGCAGTGTCCGGACAGGGGGCAACCCTAGGACCCAGTACTTC; CDR3aa: CASSVRTGGNPRTQYF
abundance: once; d_gene: TRBD1; v_gene: TRBV27; j_gene: TRBJ1-4; CDR3nt: TGTGCCACCCCCCCACCGGGACAGGGGAACGAAAAACTGTTTTTT; CDR3aa: CATPPPGQGNEKLFF
abundance: .; d_gene: TRBD1; v_gene: TRBV18; j_gene: TRBJ2-7; CDR3nt: TGTGCCAGCTCAACATCGGACAGGGCCTACGAGCAGTACTTC; CDR3aa: CASSTSDRAYEQYF
abundance: .; d_gene: TRBD2; v_gene: TRBV11-1; j_gene: TRBJ2-6; CDR3nt: TGTGCCAGCAGCTTAGGAGCGGGGGCTGGGGCCAACGGCCTGACTTTC; CDR3aa: CASSLGAGAGANGLTF
abundance: .; d_gene: TRBD1; v_gene: TRBV2; j_gene: TRBJ2-7; CDR3nt: TGTGCCAGCAAGGGAGACAGGGGAGACCACGAGCAGTACTTC; CDR3aa: CASKGDRGDHEQYF
abundance: .; d_gene: TRBD1; v_gene: TRBV28; j_gene: TRBJ1-6; CDR3nt: TGTGCCAGCAGGGAGGGACAGAGAAATTCACCCCTCCACTTT; CDR3aa: CASREGQRNSPLHF
abundance: .; d_gene: TRBD1; v_gene: TRBV6-5; j_gene: TRBJ1-2; CDR3nt: TGTGCCAGCAGCCCCCGACAGGGGGCAAACTATGGCTACACCTTC; CDR3aa: CASSPRQGANYGYTF
abundance: .; d_gene: TRBD1; v_gene: TRBV6-1; j_gene: TRBJ2-1; CDR3nt: TGTGCCAGCAGTGCCCGGACAGGGGGCTTCAATGAGCAGTTCTTC; CDR3aa: CASSARTGGFNEQFF